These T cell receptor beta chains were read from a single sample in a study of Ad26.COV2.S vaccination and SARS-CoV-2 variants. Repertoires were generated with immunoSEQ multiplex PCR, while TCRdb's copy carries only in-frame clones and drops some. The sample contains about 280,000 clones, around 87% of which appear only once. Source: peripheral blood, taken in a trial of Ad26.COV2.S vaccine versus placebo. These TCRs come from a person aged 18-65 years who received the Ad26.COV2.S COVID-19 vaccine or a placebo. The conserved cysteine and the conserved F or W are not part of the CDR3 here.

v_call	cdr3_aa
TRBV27	ASSLTRLDAYT
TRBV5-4	ASSLQEGAYEQY
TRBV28	ASSLMGQEAF
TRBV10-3	AISGTPYEKLF
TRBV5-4	ASSPKQGGNTEAF
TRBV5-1	ASSSRTLTEAF
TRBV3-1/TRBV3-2	ASSQTGAQTPLH
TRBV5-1	ASSLAASPSTDTQY
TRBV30	AWSEMHYNEQF
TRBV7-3	ASSLVHLENEQF
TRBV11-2	ASSYVLTGELF
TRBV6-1	ASSEARGGIEKLF
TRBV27	ASSPGTGTTAQY
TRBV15	ATSRGTGSTREQF
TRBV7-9	ASSLAGTRGDGYT
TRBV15	ATSGRHYSNQPQH
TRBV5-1	ASSFRTVTDTQY
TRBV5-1	ASSFIGYGYT
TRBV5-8	ASSSTGTFFPQH
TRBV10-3	AISESGGSNYGYT
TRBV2	AGTDIINYGYT
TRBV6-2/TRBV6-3	ASSYSIIVTGRF
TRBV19	ASSGRDNYEQY
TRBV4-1	ASSQVAGTGGYGYT
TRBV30	AWSPGRRGFGDEKLF
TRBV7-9	ASSLQGVLNSPLH
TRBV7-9	ASSTAIRQGYEF
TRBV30	AWSAQQQETQY
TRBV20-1	SASRTSGSYEQY
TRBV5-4	ASSPPRSGNTGELF
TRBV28	ASSLMGQGGQPQH
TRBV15	ATSRDRHFQPQH
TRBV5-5	ASSLGIRGVLTAGDEQY
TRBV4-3	ASSQDTSGRTGEGYEQY
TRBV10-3	AISESGSGGTYEQY
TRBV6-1	ASSEPPDGNYGYT
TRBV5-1	ASSLLGAANEKLF
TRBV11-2	ASSHTDTQY
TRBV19	ASSIRGNTEAF
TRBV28	ASSLRDSEAHYGYT